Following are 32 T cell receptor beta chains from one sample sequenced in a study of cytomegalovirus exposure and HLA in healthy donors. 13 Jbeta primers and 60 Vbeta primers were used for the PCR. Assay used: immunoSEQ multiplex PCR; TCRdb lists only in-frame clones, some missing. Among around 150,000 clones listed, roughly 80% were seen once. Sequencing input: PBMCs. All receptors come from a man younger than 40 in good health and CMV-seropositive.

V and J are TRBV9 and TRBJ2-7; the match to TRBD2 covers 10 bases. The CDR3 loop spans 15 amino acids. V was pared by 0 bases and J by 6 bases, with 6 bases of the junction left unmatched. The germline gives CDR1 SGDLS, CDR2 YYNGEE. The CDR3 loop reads CASSVGSGGAGEQYF. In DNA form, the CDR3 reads TGTGCCAGCAGCGTAGGAAGCGGGGGGGCTGGCGAGCAGTACTTC.

CDR3 sequence (DNA): TGTGCCAGCACGCAGTACAATGAGCAGTTCTTC. Residues: CASTQYNEQFF. The rearrangement uses TRBV5-6 and TRBJ2-1; D gene uncertain. CDR3 length: 11 residues. V was shortened by 6 bases and J by 4 bases, with 5 bases between the two germline ends. The germline V gene encodes CDR1 SGHDT and CDR2 YYEEEE.

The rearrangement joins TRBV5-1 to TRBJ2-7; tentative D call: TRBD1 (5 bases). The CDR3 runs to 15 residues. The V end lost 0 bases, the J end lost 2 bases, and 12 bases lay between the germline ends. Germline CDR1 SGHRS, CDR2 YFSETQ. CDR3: CASSLDQGITYEQYF. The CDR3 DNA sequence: TGCGCCAGCAGCTTGGACCAGGGAATTACCTACGAGCAGTACTTC.

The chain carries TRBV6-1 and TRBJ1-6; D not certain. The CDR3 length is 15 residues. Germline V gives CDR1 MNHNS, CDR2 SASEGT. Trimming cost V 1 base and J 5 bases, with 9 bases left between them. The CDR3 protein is CASSEVPENNSPLHF. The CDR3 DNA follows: TGTGCCAGCAGTGAAGTCCCAGAAAATAATTCACCCCTCCACTTT.

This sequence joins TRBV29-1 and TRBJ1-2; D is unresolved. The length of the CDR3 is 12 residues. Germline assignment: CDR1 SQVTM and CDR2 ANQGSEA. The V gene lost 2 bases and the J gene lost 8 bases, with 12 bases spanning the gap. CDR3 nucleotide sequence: TGCAGCGTTGAATCGGAGGGCCGGGGCTACACCTTC. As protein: CSVESEGRGYTF.

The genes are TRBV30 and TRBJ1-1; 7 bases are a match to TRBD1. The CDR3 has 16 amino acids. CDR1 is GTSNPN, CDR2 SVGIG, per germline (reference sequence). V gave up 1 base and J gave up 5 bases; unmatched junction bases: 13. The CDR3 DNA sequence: TGTGCCTGGAGTGAGACCGGGACAGAGGGTTATACTGAAGCTTTCTTT. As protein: CAWSETGTEGYTEAFF.

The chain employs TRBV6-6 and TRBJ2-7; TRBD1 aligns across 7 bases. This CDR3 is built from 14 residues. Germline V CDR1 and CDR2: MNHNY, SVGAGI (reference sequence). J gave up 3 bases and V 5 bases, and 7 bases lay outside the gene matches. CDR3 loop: CASSVPTGFYEQYF. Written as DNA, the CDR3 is TGTGCCAGCAGTGTCCCGACAGGGTTCTACGAGCAGTACTTC.

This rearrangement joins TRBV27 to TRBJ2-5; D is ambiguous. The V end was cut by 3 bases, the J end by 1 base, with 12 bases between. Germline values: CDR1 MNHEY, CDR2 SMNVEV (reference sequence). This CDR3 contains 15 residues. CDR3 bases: TGTGCCAGCAGTTTTGGGCAGAACATCCAAGAGACCCAGTACTTC. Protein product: CASSFGQNIQETQYF.

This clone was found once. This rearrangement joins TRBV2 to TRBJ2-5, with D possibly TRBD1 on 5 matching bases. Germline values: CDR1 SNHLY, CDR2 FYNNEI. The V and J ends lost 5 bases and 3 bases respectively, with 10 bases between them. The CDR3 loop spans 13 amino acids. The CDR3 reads CASSSDSEETQYF. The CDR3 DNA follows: TGTGCCAGCAGTTCCGACAGTGAAGAGACCCAGTACTTC.

The CDR3 reads CASSQDSLAGALNEQFF. The CDR3 nucleotides are TGTGCCAGCAGCCAAGATTCCCTAGCGGGGGCCCTCAATGAGCAGTTCTTC. The gene calls are TRBV4-2 and TRBJ2-1, with 10 nucleotides matching TRBD2. Trimming at V came to 0 bases and at J to 6 bases, leaving 8 bases not matched to a gene. Germline V lookup: CDR1 LGHNA, CDR2 YNFKEQ. This CDR3 has 17 amino acids.

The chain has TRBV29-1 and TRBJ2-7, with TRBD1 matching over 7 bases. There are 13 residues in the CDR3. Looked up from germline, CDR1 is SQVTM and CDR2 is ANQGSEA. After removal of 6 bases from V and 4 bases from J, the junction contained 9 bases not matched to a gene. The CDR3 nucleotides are TGCAGCGTCATAGGGGGCGCAGCTTACGAGCAGTACTTC. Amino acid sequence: CSVIGGAAYEQYF.

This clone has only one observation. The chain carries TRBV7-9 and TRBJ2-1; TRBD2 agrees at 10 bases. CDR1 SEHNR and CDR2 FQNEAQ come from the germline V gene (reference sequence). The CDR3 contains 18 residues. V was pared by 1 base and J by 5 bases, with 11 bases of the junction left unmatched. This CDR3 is CASSLVPSGGAGDNEQFF. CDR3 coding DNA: TGTGCCAGCAGCTTAGTACCTAGCGGGGGAGCGGGGGACAATGAGCAGTTCTTC. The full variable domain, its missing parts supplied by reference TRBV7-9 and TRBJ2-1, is DTGVSQNPRHKITKRGQNVTFRCDPISEHNRLYWYRQTLGQGPEFLTYFQNEAQLEKSRLLSDRFSAERPKGSFSTLEIQRTEQGDSAMYLCASSLVPSGGAGDNEQFFGPGTRLTVL.

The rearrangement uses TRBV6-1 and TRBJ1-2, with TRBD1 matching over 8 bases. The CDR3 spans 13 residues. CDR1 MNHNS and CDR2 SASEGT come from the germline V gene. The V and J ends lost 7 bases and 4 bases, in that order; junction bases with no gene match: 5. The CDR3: CASKQDRVYGYTF. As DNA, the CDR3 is TGTGCCAGCAAACAGGACAGGGTCTATGGCTACACCTTC.

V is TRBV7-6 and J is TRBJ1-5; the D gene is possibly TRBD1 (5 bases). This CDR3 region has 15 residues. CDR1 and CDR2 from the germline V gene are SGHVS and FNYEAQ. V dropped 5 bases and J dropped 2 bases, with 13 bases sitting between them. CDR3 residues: CASSPRQGGNQPQHF. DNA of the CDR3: TGTGCCAGCAGCCCCCGGCAGGGCGGCAATCAGCCCCAGCATTTT.

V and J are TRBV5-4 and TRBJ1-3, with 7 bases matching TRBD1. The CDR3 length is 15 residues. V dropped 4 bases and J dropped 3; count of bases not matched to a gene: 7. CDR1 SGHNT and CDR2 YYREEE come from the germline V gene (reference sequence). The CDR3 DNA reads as TGTGCCAGCAGCACGACAGGGACTGGTGGAAACACCATATATTTT. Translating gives CASSTTGTGGNTIYF.

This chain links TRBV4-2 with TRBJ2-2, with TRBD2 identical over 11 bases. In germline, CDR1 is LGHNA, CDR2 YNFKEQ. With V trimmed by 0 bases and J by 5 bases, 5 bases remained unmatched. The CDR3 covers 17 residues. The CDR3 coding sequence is TGTGCCAGCAGCCAAGAGCTAGCGGGGGGTGGGACCGGGGAGCTGTTTTTT. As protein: CASSQELAGGGTGELFF.

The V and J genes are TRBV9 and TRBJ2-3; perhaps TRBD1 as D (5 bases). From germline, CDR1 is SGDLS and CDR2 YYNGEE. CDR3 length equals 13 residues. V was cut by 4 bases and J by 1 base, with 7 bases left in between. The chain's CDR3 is CASSLRGTDTQYF. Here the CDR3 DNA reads TGTGCCAGCAGCCTCAGGGGCACAGATACGCAGTATTTT.

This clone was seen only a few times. CDR3 sequence reads: CASSQKGGVKLAEYYGYTF. The CDR3 nucleotides read TGCGCCAGCAGCCAGAAGGGGGGGGTTAAATTGGCAGAATACTATGGCTACACCTTC. V usage is TRBV4-1 and J usage is TRBJ1-2; tentative D call: TRBD1 (6 bases). CDR3 size: 19 residues. V lost 3 bases, J lost 3 bases, and 26 bases lay in between. Germline V CDR1 and CDR2: MGHRA, YSYEKL.

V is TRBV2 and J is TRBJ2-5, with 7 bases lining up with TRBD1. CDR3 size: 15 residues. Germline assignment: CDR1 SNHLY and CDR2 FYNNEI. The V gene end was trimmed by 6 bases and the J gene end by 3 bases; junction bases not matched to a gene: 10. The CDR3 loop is CASSGDRESKETQYF. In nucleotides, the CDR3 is TGTGCCAGCAGCGGAGACAGGGAGTCAAAAGAGACCCAGTACTTC.

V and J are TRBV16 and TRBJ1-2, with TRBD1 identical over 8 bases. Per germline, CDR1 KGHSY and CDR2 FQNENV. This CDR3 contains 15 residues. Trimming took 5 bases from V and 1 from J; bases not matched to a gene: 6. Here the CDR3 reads CASSTSGGFNYGYTF. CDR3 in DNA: TGTGCCAGCAGCACCTCAGGGGGCTTTAACTATGGCTACACCTTC.

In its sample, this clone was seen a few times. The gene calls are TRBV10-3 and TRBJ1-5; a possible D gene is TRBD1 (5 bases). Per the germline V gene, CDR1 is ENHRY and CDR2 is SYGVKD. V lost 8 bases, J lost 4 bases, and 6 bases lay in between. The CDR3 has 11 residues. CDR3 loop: CAIGGNQPQHF. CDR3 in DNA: TGTGCCATCGGGGGGAATCAGCCCCAGCATTTT.

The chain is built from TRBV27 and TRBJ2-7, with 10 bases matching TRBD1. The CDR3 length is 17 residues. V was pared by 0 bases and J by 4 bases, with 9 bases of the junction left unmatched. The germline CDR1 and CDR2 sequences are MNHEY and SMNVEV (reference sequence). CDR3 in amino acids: CASSLSPGQGRMYEQYF. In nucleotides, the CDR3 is TGTGCCAGCAGTTTATCCCCGGGACAGGGGAGAATGTACGAGCAGTACTTC.

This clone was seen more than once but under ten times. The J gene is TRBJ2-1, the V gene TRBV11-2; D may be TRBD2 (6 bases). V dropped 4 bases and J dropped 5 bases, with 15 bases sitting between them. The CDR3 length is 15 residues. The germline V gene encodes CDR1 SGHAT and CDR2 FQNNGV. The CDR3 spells CASSYLAGLNNEQFF. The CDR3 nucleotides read TGTGCCAGCAGCTACCTGGCCGGACTAAACAATGAGCAGTTCTTC.

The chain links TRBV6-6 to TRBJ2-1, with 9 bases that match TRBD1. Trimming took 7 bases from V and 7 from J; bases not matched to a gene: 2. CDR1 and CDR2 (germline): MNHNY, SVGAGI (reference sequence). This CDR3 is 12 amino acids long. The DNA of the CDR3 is TGTGCCAGCAATGGACAGGGGAATGAGCAGTTCTTC. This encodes CASNGQGNEQFF.

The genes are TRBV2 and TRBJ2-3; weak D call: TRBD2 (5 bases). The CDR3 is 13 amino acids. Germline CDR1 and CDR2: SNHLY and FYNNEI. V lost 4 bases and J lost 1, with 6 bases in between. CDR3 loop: CASSVSGTDTQYF. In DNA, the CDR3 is TGTGCCAGCAGTGTTAGCGGCACAGATACGCAGTATTTT.

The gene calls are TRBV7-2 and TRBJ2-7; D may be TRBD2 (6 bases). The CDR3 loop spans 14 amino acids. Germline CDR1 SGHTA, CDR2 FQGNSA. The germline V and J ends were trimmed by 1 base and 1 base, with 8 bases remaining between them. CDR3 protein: CASSLVEGSYEQYF. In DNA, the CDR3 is TGTGCCAGCAGCTTAGTGGAGGGTTCCTACGAGCAGTACTTC.

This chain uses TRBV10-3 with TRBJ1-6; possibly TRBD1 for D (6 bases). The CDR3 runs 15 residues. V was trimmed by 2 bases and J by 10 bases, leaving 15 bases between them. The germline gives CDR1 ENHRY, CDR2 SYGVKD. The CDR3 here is CAISEGTRPGSPLHF. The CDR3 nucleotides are TGTGCCATCAGTGAGGGGACAAGGCCGGGCTCACCCCTCCACTTT.

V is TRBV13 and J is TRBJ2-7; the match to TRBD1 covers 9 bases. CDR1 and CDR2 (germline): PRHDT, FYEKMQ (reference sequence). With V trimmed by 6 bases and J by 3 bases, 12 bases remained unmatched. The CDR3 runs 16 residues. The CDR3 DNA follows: TGTGCCAGCAGAACCCACCTCGGGACAGGGTACTACGAGCAGTACTTC. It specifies CASRTHLGTGYYEQYF.

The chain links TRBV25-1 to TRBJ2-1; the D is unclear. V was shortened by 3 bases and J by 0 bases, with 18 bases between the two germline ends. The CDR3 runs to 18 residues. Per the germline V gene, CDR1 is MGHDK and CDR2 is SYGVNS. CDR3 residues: CASSDLFDSKSSYNEQFF. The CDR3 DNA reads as TGTGCCAGCAGTGACCTCTTCGACTCAAAAAGCTCCTACAATGAGCAGTTCTTC.

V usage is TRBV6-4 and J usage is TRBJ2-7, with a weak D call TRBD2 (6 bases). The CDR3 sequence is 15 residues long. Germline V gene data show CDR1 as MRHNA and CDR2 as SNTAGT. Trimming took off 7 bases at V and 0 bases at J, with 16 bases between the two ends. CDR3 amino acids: CASTPGDQSSYEQYF. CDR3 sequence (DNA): TGTGCCAGCACCCCGGGGGACCAGAGCTCCTACGAGCAGTACTTC.

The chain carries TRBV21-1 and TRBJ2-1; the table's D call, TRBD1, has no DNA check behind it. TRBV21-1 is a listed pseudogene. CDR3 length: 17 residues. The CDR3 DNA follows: TGTGCCAGCACCGCTATATACACAGGGGGCGCATTGAATGAGCAGTTCTTC. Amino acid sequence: CASTAIYTGGALNEQFF.

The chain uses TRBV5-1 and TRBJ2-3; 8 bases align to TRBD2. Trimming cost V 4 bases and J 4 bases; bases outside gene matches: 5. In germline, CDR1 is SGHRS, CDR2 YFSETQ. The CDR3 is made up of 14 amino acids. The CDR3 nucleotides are TGCGCCAGCAGCCCCGGGAGGGGGGCAGATACGCAGTATTTT. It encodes CASSPGRGADTQYF.